This TCR beta chain appears in the sequencing data of a study of blood T cell repertoires in COVID-19. This CDR3 is 16 amino acids long. Trimming left V 4 bases short and J 6 bases short, with 17 bases between. Germline V CDR1 and CDR2: SGHNT, YYREEE (reference sequence). The data were produced by immunoSEQ multiplex PCR, yet TCRdb's version contains in-frame clones alone and is incomplete. In the table there are some 89,000 clones, about 80% of which are singletons. Sequencing was done on a sample of peripheral blood. This clonotype originated in a man aged 70 or older with acute or convalescent COVID-19. The chain couples TRBV5-4 to TRBJ1-6; D perhaps matches TRBD1 (5 bases). The CDR3 nucleotides are TGTGCCAGCAGCAACTGGGGGGGACCGATTAATTCACCCCTCCACTTT. Amino acids: CASSNWGGPINSPLHF. The variable domain in full, completed from reference TRBV5-4 and TRBJ1-6, reads ETGVTQSPTHLIKTRGQQVTLRCSSQSGHNTVSWYQQALGQGPQFIFQYYREEENGRGNFPPRFSGLQFPNYSSELNVNALELDDSALYLCASSNWGGPINSPLHFGNGTRLTVT.